This is a list of T cell receptor beta chains from one sample in a study of post-analysis software for immune sequencing data. TCRdb reprocessed the PCR reads with MiXCR, giving one entry per CDR3 protein. The sample carries around 700,000 distinct CDR3 sequences, about 60% recorded once. Sample: blood. The origin of the receptors is a girl aged 2-10 years with multiple sclerosis. Each CDR3 is given with its conserved first and last residue. A D gene is named only where the DNA matches it firmly. The size entry is marked missing in some rows and otherwise reads once, few, many or a size class.

v_call: TRBV7-2; clone_size: few; j_call: TRBJ1-2; d_call: -; cdr3_nt: TGTGCCAGCAGCCTAGGAGGGACATCGGGGTACTATGGCTACACCTTC; cdr3_aa: CASSLGGTSGYYGYTF
v_call: TRBV20-1; clone_size: -; j_call: TRBJ2-6; d_call: -; cdr3_nt: TGCAGTGCTAGAGATATCGGGGATTCTGGGGCCAACGTCCTGACTTTC; cdr3_aa: CSARDIGDSGANVLTF
v_call: TRBV5-1; clone_size: -; j_call: TRBJ2-5; d_call: -; cdr3_nt: TGCGCCAGCAGCTTGCAGTACGGAGAGACCCAGTACTTC; cdr3_aa: CASSLQYGETQYF
v_call: TRBV2; clone_size: -; j_call: TRBJ2-1; d_call: TRBD2; cdr3_nt: TGTGCCAGCAGTGTAGTACTAGCGGGGCTCTACAATGAGCAGTTCTTC; cdr3_aa: CASSVVLAGLYNEQFF
v_call: TRBV12-3/TRBV12-4; clone_size: -; j_call: TRBJ2-7; d_call: -; cdr3_nt: TGTGCCAGCAGTCACTCCCGAGGATCGGCAATCCAGTACTTC; cdr3_aa: CASSHSRGSAIQYF
v_call: TRBV6-4; clone_size: -; j_call: TRBJ1-4; d_call: -; cdr3_nt: TGTGCCAGCCGAGATCCGGTTGCAACTAATGAAAAACTGTTTTTT; cdr3_aa: CASRDPVATNEKLFF
v_call: TRBV20-1; clone_size: -; j_call: TRBJ2-1; d_call: TRBD2; cdr3_nt: TGCAGTGCTAGAGTTTTTCGAGCGGGAGACTTAAATGAGCAGTTCTTC; cdr3_aa: CSARVFRAGDLNEQFF
v_call: TRBV6-5; clone_size: -; j_call: TRBJ2-3; d_call: TRBD1; cdr3_nt: TGTGCCAGCAGTTCCACAGGGGAAGGGGCCCAGGCCGCCTCGCAGTATTTT; cdr3_aa: CASSSTGEGAQAASQYF
v_call: TRBV6-5; clone_size: -; j_call: TRBJ1-2; d_call: TRBD1; cdr3_nt: TGTGCCAGCAGTTACAGGATTCGCCAGGGACAGCTCTATGGCTACACCTTC; cdr3_aa: CASSYRIRQGQLYGYTF
v_call: TRBV20-1; clone_size: few; j_call: TRBJ2-3; d_call: -; cdr3_nt: TGCAGTGCTAGGGCCAGTCCTAGCACAGATACGCAGTATTTT; cdr3_aa: CSARASPSTDTQYF
v_call: TRBV5-1; clone_size: -; j_call: TRBJ2-1; d_call: -; cdr3_nt: TGCGCCAGCAGCTTGGCAGCTGGGGTAAATGAGCAGTTCTTC; cdr3_aa: CASSLAAGVNEQFF
v_call: TRBV15; clone_size: -; j_call: TRBJ2-1; d_call: -; cdr3_nt: TGTGCCACCAGCAGAGATCTAACAGGCAATGAGCAGTTCTTC; cdr3_aa: CATSRDLTGNEQFF
v_call: TRBV9; clone_size: few; j_call: TRBJ1-2; d_call: -; cdr3_nt: TGTGCCAGCAGCGTAAATACTGGGAATGGCTACACCTTC; cdr3_aa: CASSVNTGNGYTF
v_call: TRBV10-3; clone_size: -; j_call: TRBJ2-7; d_call: TRBD1; cdr3_nt: TGTGCCATCAGTGAGCCGGGACAGGGGGACCAGCAGCAGTACTTC; cdr3_aa: CAISEPGQGDQQQYF
v_call: TRBV12-3/TRBV12-4; clone_size: few; j_call: TRBJ2-4; d_call: -; cdr3_nt: TGTGCCAGCAGTTTGCCAGGGGTTGCCAAAAACATTCAGTACTTC; cdr3_aa: CASSLPGVAKNIQYF
v_call: TRBV12-3/TRBV12-4; clone_size: -; j_call: TRBJ1-5; d_call: -; cdr3_nt: TGTGCCAGCAGTTTGGGGGACCCCAATCCCCAGCATTTT; cdr3_aa: CASSLGDPNPQHF
v_call: TRBV7-2; clone_size: once; j_call: TRBJ2-2; d_call: TRBD1; cdr3_nt: TGTGCCAGCAGCCGCGACAGGGTCGGCGGGGAGCTGTTTTTT; cdr3_aa: CASSRDRVGGELFF
v_call: TRBV7-2; clone_size: -; j_call: TRBJ2-3; d_call: -; cdr3_nt: TGTGCCAGCAGCTTATTTGGGCAAACCACAGATACGCAGTATTTT; cdr3_aa: CASSLFGQTTDTQYF
v_call: TRBV7-2; clone_size: -; j_call: TRBJ2-1; d_call: TRBD2; cdr3_nt: TGTGCCAGCAGCCCTAGCGGGGGGAACTTCAATGAGCAGTTCTTC; cdr3_aa: CASSPSGGNFNEQFF
v_call: TRBV21-1; clone_size: once; j_call: TRBJ2-1; d_call: -; cdr3_nt: TGTGCCAGCAGCAAAGCAGGGGATAGCTCCTACAATGAGCAGTTCTTC; cdr3_aa: CASSKAGDSSYNEQFF
v_call: TRBV20-1; clone_size: -; j_call: TRBJ2-1; d_call: TRBD2; cdr3_nt: TGCAGTGCTAGAGTGGCGGGAGGGGGATTGAGCTCCTACAATGAGCAGTTCTTC; cdr3_aa: CSARVAGGGLSSYNEQFF
v_call: TRBV6-2/TRBV6-3; clone_size: -; j_call: TRBJ2-4; d_call: TRBD1; cdr3_nt: TGTGCCAGCACCGGACCCGTACAGGGGAACATTCAGTACTTC; cdr3_aa: CASTGPVQGNIQYF
v_call: TRBV29-1; clone_size: once; j_call: TRBJ2-3; d_call: TRBD1; cdr3_nt: TGCAGCGTTGCCGGACAGGGCGGCATAGATACGCAGTATTTT; cdr3_aa: CSVAGQGGIDTQYF
v_call: TRBV9; clone_size: -; j_call: TRBJ2-5; d_call: TRBD1; cdr3_nt: TGTGCCAGCAGCGGCGCAGGGGGCGCAGGAGAGACCCAGTACTTC; cdr3_aa: CASSGAGGAGETQYF
v_call: TRBV7-9; clone_size: -; j_call: TRBJ1-2; d_call: TRBD1; cdr3_nt: TGTGCCAGCAGTCTGACAGGGCTCTATGGCTACACCTTC; cdr3_aa: CASSLTGLYGYTF
v_call: TRBV20-1; clone_size: -; j_call: TRBJ2-3; d_call: TRBD2; cdr3_nt: TGCAGTGCTAGACTAGCGGGACCCACAGATACGCAGTATTTT; cdr3_aa: CSARLAGPTDTQYF
v_call: TRBV7-9; clone_size: few; j_call: TRBJ2-5; d_call: TRBD1; cdr3_nt: TGTGCCAGCAGCTCGGGACAGGGAGGTACCAAAGAGACCCAGTACTTC; cdr3_aa: CASSSGQGGTKETQYF
v_call: TRBV29-1; clone_size: -; j_call: TRBJ2-1; d_call: -; cdr3_nt: TGCAGCGTTGAGGATGGGAGGAGGAACAATGAGCAGTTCTTC; cdr3_aa: CSVEDGRRNNEQFF
v_call: TRBV20-1; clone_size: few; j_call: TRBJ2-1; d_call: TRBD2; cdr3_nt: TGCAGTGCTCGGGTGGGGCGGGGGGCCCCCCGGAATGAGCAGTTCTTC; cdr3_aa: CSARVGRGAPRNEQFF
v_call: TRBV6-5; clone_size: -; j_call: TRBJ2-1; d_call: TRBD2; cdr3_nt: TGTGCCAGCAGTTACTCAGGACTAGTGGGCTCTGAAGGGCAGTTCTTC; cdr3_aa: CASSYSGLVGSEGQFF
v_call: TRBV3-1; clone_size: -; j_call: TRBJ1-2; d_call: -; cdr3_nt: TGTGCCAGCAGCCAATTCCCTGGGGCAAACTATGGCTACACCTTC; cdr3_aa: CASSQFPGANYGYTF
v_call: TRBV15; clone_size: -; j_call: TRBJ2-3; d_call: -; cdr3_nt: TGTGCCACCAGCAGAGGTTCTCGGGGAGCGGCAGATACGCAGTATTTT; cdr3_aa: CATSRGSRGAADTQYF
v_call: TRBV7-2; clone_size: -; j_call: TRBJ2-3; d_call: TRBD2; cdr3_nt: TGTGGCAGCAGCTTGACGGGGGGACCTTTGGATACGCAGTATTTT; cdr3_aa: CGSSLTGGPLDTQYF
v_call: TRBV6-5; clone_size: many; j_call: TRBJ2-1; d_call: TRBD1; cdr3_nt: TGTGCCAGCAGAATCGACAGGGGCCGCAATGAGCAGTTCTTC; cdr3_aa: CASRIDRGRNEQFF
v_call: TRBV9; clone_size: -; j_call: TRBJ2-7; d_call: -; cdr3_nt: TGTGCCAGCAGTAGGGCTGGGACCCACTACGAGCAGTACTTC; cdr3_aa: CASSRAGTHYEQYF
v_call: TRBV27; clone_size: -; j_call: TRBJ2-5; d_call: -; cdr3_nt: TGTGCCAGCAGAGACGAAGAGACCCAGTACTTC; cdr3_aa: CASRDEETQYF
v_call: TRBV7-9; clone_size: few; j_call: TRBJ2-7; d_call: -; cdr3_nt: TGTGCCAGCAGCTTATATACCGTAGACGAGCAGTACTTC; cdr3_aa: CASSLYTVDEQYF
v_call: TRBV7-2; clone_size: once; j_call: TRBJ1-6; d_call: -; cdr3_nt: TGTGCCAGCAGCTCCAAGACGGTAGTGGGCTCCTATAATTCACCCCTCCACTTT; cdr3_aa: CASSSKTVVGSYNSPLHF
v_call: TRBV6-2/TRBV6-3; clone_size: -; j_call: TRBJ2-7; d_call: -; cdr3_nt: TGTGCCAGCAGTTACCGGCACGGACGAATCTACGAGCAGTACTTC; cdr3_aa: CASSYRHGRIYEQYF